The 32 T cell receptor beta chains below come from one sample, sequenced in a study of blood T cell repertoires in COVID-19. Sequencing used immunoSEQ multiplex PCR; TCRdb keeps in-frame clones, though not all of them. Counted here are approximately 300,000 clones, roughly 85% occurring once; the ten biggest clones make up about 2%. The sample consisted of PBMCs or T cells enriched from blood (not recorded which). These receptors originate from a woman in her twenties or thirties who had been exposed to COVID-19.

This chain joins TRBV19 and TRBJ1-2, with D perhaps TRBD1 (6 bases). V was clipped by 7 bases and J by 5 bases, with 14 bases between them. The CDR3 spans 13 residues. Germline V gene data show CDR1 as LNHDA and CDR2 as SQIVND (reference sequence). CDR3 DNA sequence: TGTGCCAGTACCTACGGGGGGCGATATGGCTACACCTTC. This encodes CASTYGGRYGYTF. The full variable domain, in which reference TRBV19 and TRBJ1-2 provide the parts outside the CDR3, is DGGITQSPKYLFRKEGQNVTLSCEQNLNHDAMYWYRQDPGQGLRLIYYSQIVNDFQKGDIAEGYSVSREKKESFPLTVTSAQKNPTAFYLCASTYGGRYGYTFGSGTRLTVV.

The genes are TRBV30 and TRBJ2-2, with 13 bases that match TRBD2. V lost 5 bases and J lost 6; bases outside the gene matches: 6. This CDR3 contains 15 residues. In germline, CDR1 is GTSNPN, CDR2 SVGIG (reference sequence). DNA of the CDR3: TGTGCCTGGGTCGGGACTAGCGGGGTTGCCGGGGAGCTGTTTTTT. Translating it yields CAWVGTSGVAGELFF.

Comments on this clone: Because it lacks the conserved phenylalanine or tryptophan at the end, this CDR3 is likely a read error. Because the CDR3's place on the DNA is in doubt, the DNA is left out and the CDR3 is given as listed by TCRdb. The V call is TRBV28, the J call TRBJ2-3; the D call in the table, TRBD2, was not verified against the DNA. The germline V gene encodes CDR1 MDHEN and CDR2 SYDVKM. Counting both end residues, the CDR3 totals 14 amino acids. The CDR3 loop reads CASSSGTSGGLLMR.

For the CDR3, the DNA is TGTGCCAGCAGCTCCACTCTGGACTTTGAGCAGTTCTTC. This encodes CASSSTLDFEQFF. The V gene is TRBV7-2, the J gene TRBJ2-1; a weak D match, TRBD2 (5 bases). This CDR3 has 13 amino acids. Germline V gene lookup returns CDR1 SGHTA and CDR2 FQGNSA. V gave up 4 bases and J gave up 9 bases, with 13 bases separating them.

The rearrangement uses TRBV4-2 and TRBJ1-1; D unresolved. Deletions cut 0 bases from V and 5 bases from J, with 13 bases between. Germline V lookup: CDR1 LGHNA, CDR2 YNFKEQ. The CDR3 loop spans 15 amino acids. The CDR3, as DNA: TGTGCCAGCAGCCAAGAGATGAGGGAATGGACTGAAGCTTTCTTT. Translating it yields CASSQEMREWTEAFF.

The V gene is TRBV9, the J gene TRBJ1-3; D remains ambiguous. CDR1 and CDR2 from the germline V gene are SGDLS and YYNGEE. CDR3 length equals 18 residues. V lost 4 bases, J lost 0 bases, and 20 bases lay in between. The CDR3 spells CASSPRAPTRNSGNTIYF. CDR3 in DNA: TGTGCCAGCAGCCCGAGGGCCCCGACCCGGAACTCTGGAAACACCATATATTTT. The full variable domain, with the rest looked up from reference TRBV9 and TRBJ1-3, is DSGVTQTPKHLITATGQRVTLRCSPRSGDLSVYWYQQSLDQGLQFLIQYYNGEERAKGNILERFSAQQFPDLHSELNLSSLELGDSALYFCASSPRAPTRNSGNTIYFGEGSWLTVV.

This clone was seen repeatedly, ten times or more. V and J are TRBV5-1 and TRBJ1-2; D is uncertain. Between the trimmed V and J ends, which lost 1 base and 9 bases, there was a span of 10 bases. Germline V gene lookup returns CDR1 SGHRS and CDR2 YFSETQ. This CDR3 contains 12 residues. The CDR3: CASSLSLQSYTF. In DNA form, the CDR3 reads TGCGCCAGCAGCTTGAGCTTACAGAGCTACACCTTC.

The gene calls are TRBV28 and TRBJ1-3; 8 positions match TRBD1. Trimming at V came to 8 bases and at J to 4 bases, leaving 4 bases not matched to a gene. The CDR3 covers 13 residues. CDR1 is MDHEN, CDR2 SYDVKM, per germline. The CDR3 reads CASSTGAGNTIYF. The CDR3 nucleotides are TGTGCCAGCTCGACAGGGGCCGGAAACACCATATATTTT. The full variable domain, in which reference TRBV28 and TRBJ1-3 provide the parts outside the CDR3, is DVKVTQSSRYLVKRTGEKVFLECVQDMDHENMFWYRQDPGLGLRLIYFSYDVKMKEKGDIPEGYSVSREKKERFSLILESASTNQTSMYLCASSTGAGNTIYFGEGSWLTVV.

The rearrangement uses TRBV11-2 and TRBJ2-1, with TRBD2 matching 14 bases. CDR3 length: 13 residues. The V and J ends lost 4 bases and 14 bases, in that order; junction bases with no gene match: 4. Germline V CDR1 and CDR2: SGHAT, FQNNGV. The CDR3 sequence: CASSSGTSGRKFF. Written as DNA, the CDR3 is TGTGCCAGCAGCTCCGGGACTAGCGGGAGAAAGTTCTTC.

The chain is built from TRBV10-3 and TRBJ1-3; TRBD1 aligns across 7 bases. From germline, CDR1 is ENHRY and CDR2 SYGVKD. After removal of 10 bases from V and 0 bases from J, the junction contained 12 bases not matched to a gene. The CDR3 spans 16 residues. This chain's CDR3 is CATAPNRGPSGNTIYF. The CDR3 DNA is TGTGCCACCGCCCCTAACAGGGGCCCCTCTGGAAACACCATATATTTT.

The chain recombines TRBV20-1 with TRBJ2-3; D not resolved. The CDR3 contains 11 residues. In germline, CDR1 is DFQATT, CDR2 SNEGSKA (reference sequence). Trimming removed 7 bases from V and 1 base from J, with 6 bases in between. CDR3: CSVFRTDTQYF. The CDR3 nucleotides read TGCAGTGTCTTCCGCACAGATACGCAGTATTTT.

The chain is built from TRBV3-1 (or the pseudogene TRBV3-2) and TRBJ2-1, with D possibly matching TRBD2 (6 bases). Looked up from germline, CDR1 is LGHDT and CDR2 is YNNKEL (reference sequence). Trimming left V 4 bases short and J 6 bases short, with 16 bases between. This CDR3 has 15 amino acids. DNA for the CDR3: TGTGCCAGCAGCCTGGCCGGGACTGCTACCAATGAGCAGTTCTTC. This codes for CASSLAGTATNEQFF.

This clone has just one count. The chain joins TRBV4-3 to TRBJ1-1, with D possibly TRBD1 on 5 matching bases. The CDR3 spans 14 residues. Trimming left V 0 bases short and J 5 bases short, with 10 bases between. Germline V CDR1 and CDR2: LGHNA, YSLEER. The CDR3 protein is CASSQDLGGTEAFF. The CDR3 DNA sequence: TGCGCCAGCAGCCAAGATCTGGGGGGAACTGAAGCTTTCTTT.

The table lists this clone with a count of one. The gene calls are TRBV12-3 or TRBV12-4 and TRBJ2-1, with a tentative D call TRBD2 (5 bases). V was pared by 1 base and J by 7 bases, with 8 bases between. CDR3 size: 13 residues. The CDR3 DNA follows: TGTGCCAGCAGTTTAGGCGGGCCAAATGAGCAGTTCTTC. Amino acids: CASSLGGPNEQFF.

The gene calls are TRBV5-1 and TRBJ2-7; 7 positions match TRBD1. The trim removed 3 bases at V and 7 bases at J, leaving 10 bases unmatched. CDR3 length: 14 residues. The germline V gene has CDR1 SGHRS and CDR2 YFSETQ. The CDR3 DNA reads TGCGCCAGCAGCTCCGGGACAGACTTCAGAGAGCAGTACTTC. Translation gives CASSSGTDFREQYF.

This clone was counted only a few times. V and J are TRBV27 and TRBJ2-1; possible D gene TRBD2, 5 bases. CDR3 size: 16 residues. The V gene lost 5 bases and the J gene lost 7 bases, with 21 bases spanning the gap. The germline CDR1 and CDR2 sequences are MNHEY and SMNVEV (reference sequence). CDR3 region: CASSQSSSGVRNEQFF. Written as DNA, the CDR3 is TGTGCCAGCAGTCAAAGTAGCTCCGGGGTTAGGAATGAGCAGTTCTTC.

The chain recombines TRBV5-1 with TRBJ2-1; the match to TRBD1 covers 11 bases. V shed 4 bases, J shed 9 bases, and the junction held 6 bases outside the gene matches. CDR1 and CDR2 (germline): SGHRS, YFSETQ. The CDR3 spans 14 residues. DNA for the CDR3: TGCGCCAGCAGCGACGGACAGGGGGCCGCTGAGCAGTTCTTC. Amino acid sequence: CASSDGQGAAEQFF.

CDR3 region: CASSRLAHISGELFF. The DNA for the CDR3 is TGTGCCAGCAGCCGCCTGGCCCATATAAGCGGGGAGCTGTTTTTT. This chain connects TRBV28 to TRBJ2-2; D gene unclear. This CDR3 comprises 15 residues. Germline V lookup: CDR1 MDHEN, CDR2 SYDVKM. Deletions cut 6 bases from V and 7 bases from J, with 18 bases between.

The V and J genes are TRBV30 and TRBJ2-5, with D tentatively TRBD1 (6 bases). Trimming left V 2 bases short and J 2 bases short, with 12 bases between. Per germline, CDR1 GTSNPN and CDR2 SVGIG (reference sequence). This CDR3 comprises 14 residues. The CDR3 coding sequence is TGTGCCTGGAGTCCTAGGGACATACAAGAGACCCAGTACTTC. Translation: CAWSPRDIQETQYF.

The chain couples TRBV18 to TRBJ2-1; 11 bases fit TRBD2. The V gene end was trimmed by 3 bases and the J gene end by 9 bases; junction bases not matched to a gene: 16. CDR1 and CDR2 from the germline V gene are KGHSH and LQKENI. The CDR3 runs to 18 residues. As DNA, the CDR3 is TGTGCCAGCTCACCTGGAACCACTAGCGGGAGTATTTCAGCTGAGCAGTTCTTC. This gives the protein CASSPGTTSGSISAEQFF.

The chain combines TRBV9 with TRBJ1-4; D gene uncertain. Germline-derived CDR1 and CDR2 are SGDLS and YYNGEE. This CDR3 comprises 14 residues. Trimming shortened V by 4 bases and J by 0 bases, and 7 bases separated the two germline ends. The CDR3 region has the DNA TGTGCCAGCAGCCGGGAAACAACTAATGAAAAACTGTTTTTT. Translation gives CASSRETTNEKLFF.

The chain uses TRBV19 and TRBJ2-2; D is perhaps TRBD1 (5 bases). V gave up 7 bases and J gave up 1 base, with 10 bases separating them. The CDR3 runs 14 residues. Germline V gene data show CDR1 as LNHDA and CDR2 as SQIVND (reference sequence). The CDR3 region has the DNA TGTGCCAGTAAAGCCCAGGGGAACACCGGGGAGCTGTTTTTT. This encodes CASKAQGNTGELFF. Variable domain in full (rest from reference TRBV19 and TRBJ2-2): DGGITQSPKYLFRKEGQNVTLSCEQNLNHDAMYWYRQDPGQGLRLIYYSQIVNDFQKGDIAEGYSVSREKKESFPLTVTSAQKNPTAFYLCASKAQGNTGELFFGEGSRLTVL.

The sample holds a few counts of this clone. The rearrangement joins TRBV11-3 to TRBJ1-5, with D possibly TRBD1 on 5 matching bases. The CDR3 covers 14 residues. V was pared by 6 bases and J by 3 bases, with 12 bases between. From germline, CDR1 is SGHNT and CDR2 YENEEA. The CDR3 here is CASSQGHFNQPQHF. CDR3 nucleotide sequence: TGTGCCAGCAGTCAAGGACACTTCAATCAGCCCCAGCATTTT.

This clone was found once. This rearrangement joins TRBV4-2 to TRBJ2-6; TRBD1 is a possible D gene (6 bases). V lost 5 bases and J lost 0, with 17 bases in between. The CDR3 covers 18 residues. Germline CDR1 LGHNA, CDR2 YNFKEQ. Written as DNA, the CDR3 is TGTGCCAGCAGCGCCGTCGGTGGGGGCAGCTCTGGGGCCAACGTCCTGACTTTC. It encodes CASSAVGGGSSGANVLTF.

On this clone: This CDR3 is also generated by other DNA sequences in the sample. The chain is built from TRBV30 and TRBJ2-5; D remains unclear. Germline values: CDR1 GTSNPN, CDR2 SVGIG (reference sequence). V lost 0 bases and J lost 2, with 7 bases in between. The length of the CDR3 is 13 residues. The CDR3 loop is CAWSVQLQETQYF. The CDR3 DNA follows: TGTGCCTGGAGTGTACAGTTACAAGAGACCCAGTACTTC.

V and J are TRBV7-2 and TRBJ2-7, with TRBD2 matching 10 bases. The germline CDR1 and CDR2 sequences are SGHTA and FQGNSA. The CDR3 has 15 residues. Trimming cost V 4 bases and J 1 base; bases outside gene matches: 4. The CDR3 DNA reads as TGTGCCAGCAGCTACTGGACTAGCGGTTCCTACGAGCAGTACTTC. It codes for CASSYWTSGSYEQYF.

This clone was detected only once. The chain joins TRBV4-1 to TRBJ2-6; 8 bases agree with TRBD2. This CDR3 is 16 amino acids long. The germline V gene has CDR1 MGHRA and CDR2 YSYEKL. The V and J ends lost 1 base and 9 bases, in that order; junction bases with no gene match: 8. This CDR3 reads CASSQASGTRDNVLTF. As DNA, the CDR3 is TGCGCCAGCAGCCAAGCGTCGGGGACTAGGGACAACGTCCTGACTTTC.

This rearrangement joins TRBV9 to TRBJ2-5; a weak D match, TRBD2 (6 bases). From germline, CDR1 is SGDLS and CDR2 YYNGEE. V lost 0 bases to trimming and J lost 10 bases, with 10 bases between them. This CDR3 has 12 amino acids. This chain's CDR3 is CASSVGGEVQYF. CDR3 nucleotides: TGTGCCAGCAGCGTAGGAGGGGAGGTCCAGTACTTC.

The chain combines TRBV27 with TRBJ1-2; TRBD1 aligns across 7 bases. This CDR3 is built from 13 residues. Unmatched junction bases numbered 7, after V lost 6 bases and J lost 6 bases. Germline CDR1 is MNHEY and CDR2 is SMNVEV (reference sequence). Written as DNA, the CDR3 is TGTGCCAGCAGGCCGACAGGGATCGATGGCTACACCTTC. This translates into CASRPTGIDGYTF.

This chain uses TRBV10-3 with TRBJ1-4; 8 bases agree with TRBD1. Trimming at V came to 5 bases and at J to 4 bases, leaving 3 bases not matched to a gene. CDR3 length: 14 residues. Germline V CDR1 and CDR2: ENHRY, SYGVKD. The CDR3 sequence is CAISRTGLNEKLFF. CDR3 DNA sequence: TGTGCCATCAGTAGGACAGGGCTTAATGAAAAACTGTTTTTT.

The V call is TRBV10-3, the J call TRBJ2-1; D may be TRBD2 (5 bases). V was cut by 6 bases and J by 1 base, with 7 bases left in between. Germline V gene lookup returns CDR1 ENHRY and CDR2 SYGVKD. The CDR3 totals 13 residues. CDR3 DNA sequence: TGTGCCATCAGAGCGGATTCCTACAATGAGCAGTTCTTC. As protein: CAIRADSYNEQFF.

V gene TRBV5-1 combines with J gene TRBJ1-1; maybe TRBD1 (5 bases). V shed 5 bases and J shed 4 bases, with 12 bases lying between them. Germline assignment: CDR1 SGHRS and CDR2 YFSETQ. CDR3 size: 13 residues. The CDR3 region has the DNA TGCGCCAGCAGGGACGGGCAGGGCACTGAAGCTTTCTTT. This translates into CASRDGQGTEAFF.